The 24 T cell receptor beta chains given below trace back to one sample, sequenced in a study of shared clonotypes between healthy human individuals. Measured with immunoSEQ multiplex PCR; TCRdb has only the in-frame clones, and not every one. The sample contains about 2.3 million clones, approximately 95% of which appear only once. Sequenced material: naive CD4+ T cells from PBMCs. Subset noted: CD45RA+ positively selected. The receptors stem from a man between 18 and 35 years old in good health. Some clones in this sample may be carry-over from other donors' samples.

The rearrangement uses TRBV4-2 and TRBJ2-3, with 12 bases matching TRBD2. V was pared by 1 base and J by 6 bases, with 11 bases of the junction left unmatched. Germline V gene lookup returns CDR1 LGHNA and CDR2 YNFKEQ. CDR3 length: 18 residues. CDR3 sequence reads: CASSQVGLAGGPGDTQYF. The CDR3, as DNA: TGTGCCAGCAGCCAAGTGGGGCTAGCGGGAGGGCCGGGTGATACGCAGTATTTT.

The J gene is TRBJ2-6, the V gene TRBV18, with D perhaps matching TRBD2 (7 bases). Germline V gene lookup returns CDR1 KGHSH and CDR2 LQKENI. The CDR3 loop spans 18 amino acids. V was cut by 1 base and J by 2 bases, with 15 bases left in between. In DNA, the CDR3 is TGTGCCAGCTCACCACGAAGAGGGGGGGTTACTGGGGCCAACGTCCTGACTTTC. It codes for CASSPRRGGVTGANVLTF.

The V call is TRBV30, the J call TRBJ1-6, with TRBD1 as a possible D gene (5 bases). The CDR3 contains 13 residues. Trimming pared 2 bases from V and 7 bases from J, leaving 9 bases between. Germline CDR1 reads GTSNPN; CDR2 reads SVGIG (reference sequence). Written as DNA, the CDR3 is TGTGCCTGGAGTTCGGGGGACAATTCACCCCTCCACTTT. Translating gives CAWSSGDNSPLHF.

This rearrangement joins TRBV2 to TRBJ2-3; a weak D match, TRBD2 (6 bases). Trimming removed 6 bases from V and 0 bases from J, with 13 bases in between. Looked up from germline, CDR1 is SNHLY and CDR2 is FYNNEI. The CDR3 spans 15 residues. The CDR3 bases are TGTGCCAGCAGGAGTAGCGGAACTAGCACAGATACGCAGTATTTT. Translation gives CASRSSGTSTDTQYF.

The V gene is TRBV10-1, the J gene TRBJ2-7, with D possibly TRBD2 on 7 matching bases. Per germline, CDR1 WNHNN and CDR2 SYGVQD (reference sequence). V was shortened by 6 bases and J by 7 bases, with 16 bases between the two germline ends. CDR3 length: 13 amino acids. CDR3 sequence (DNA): TGCGCCAGCAGCGAGGGGGGGCTGGGAGAGCAGTACTTC. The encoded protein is CASSEGGLGEQYF.

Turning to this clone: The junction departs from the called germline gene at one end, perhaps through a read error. DNA of the CDR3: TGCAGCGTGAAAGGGCGGAACAATCAGCTCCAGCATTTT. Its protein is CSVKGRNNQLQHF. The chain uses TRBV29-1 and TRBJ1-5; D gene unclear. Per germline, CDR1 SQVTM and CDR2 ANQGSEA. The CDR3 loop spans 13 amino acids. The complete variable domain, with remaining parts taken from reference TRBV29-1 and TRBJ1-5, reads SAVISQKPSRDICQRGTSLTIQCQVDSQVTMMFWYRQQPGQSLTLIATANQGSEATYESGFVIDKFPISRPNLTFSTLTVSNMSPEDSSIYLCSVKGRNNQLQHFGDGTRLSIL.

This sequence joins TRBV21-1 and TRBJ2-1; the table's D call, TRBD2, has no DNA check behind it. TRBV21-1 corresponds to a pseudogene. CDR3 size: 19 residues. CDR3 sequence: CASSKEVVETGVPNNEQFF. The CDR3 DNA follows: TGTGCCAGCAGCAAAGAGGTGGTTGAGACGGGGGTCCCGAACAATGAGCAGTTCTTC.

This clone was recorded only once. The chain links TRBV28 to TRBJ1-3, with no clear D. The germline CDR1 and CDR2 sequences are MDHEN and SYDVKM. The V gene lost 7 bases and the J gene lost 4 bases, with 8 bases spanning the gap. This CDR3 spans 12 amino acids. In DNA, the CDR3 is TGTGCCAGCACCCTACCGGGAAACACCATATATTTT. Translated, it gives CASTLPGNTIYF.

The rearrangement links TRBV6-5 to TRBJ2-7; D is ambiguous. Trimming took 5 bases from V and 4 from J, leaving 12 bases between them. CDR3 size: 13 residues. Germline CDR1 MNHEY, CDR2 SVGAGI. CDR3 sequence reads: CASSPPRSYEQYF. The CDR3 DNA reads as TGTGCCAGCAGTCCACCCCGGTCGTACGAGCAGTACTTC.

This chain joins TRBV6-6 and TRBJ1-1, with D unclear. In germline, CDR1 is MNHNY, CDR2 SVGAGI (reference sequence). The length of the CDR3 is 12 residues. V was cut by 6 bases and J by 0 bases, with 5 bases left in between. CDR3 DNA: TGTGCCAGCAGAGTGATGAACACTGAAGCTTTCTTT. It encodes CASRVMNTEAFF.

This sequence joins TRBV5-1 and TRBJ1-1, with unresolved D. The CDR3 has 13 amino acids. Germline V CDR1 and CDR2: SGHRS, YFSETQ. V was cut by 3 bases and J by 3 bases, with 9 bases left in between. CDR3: CASSWAGDTEAFF. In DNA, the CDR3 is TGCGCCAGCAGCTGGGCCGGAGACACTGAAGCTTTCTTT.

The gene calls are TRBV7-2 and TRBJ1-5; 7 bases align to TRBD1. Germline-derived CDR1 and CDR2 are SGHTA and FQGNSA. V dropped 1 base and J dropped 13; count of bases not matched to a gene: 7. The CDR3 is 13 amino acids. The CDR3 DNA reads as TGTGCCAGCAGCTTAGAGGCGGCAGGGGGTCAGCATTTT. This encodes CASSLEAAGGQHF.

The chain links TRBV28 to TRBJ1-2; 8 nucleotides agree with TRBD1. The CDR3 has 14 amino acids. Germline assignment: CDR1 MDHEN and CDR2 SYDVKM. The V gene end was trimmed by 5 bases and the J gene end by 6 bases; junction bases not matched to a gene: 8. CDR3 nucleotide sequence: TGTGCCAGCAGTCCGTTGGACAGGGTAGATGGCTACACCTTC. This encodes CASSPLDRVDGYTF.

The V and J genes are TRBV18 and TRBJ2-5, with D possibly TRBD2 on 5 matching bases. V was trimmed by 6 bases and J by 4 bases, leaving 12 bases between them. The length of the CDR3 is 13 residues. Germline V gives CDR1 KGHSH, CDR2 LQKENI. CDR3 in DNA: TGTGCCAGCTCCCCGAGAAGCGGAGAGACCCAGTACTTC. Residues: CASSPRSGETQYF.

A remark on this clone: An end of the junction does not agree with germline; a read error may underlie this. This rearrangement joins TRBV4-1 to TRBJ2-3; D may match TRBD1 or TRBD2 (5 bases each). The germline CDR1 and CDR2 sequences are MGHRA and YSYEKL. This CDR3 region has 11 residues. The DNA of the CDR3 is TGCGCCAGCAGCCAAGCCGGGACCTTGGATTTT. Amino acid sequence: CASSQAGTLDF.

The CDR3 coding sequence is TGTGCCAGCAGTTTATGGGTACTAGCAGGGGCAGATACGCAGTATTTT. As protein: CASSLWVLAGADTQYF. The genes are TRBV28 and TRBJ2-3, with D perhaps being TRBD1 or TRBD2 (6 bases each). V was pared by 0 bases and J by 4 bases, with 14 bases between. The CDR3 totals 16 residues. Germline-derived CDR1 and CDR2 are MDHEN and SYDVKM.

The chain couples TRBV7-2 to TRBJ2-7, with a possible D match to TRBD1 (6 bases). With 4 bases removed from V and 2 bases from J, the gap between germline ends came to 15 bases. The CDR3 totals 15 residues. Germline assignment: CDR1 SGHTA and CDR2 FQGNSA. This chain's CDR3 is CASSYPGQRTYEQYF. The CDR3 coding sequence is TGTGCCAGCAGCTATCCGGGACAAAGAACCTACGAGCAGTACTTC.

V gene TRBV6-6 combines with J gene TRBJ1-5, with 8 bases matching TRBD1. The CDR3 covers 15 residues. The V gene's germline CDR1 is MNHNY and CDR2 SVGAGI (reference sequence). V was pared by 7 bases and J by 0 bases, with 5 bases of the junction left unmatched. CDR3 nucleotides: TGTGCCAGCAACACACAGGGGGTTAGCAATCAGCCCCAGCATTTT. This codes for CASNTQGVSNQPQHF.

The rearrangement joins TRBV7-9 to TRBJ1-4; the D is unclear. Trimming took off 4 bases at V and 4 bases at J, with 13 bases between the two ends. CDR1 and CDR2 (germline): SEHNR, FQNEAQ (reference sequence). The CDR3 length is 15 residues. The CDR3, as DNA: TGTGCCAGCAGCTCAATAGACGGACTTAATGAAAAACTGTTTTTT. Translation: CASSSIDGLNEKLFF. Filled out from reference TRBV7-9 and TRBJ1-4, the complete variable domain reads DTGVSQNPRHKITKRGQNVTFRCDPISEHNRLYWYRQTLGQGPEFLTYFQNEAQLEKSRLLSDRFSAERPKGSFSTLEIQRTEQGDSAMYLCASSSIDGLNEKLFFGSGTQLSVL.

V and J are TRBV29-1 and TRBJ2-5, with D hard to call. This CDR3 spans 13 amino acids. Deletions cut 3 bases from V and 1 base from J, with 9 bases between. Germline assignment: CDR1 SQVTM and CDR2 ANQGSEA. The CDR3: CSVDRNRQETQYF. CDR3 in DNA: TGCAGCGTTGACCGGAATCGCCAAGAGACCCAGTACTTC.

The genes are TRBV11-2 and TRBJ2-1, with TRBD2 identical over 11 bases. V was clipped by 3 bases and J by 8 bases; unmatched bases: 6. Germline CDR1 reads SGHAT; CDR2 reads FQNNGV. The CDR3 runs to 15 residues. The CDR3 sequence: CASSFRTSGSHEQFF. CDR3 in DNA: TGTGCCAGCAGCTTCCGGACTAGCGGGTCCCATGAGCAGTTCTTC.

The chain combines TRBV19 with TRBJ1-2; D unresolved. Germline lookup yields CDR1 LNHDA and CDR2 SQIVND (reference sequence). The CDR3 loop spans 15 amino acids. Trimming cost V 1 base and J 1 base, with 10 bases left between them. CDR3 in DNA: TGTGCCAGTAGTATAGCGGACGGTGATAACTATGGCTACACCTTC. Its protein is CASSIADGDNYGYTF.

Here the CDR3 DNA reads TGTGCCAGCTCACCAGTTCCGGGGGAGTACGAGCAGTACTTC. This gives the protein CASSPVPGEYEQYF. This chain uses TRBV18 with TRBJ2-7; weak D call: TRBD2 (6 bases). Germline assignment: CDR1 KGHSH and CDR2 LQKENI. V was clipped by 2 bases and J by 4 bases, with 12 bases between them. This CDR3 has 14 amino acids.

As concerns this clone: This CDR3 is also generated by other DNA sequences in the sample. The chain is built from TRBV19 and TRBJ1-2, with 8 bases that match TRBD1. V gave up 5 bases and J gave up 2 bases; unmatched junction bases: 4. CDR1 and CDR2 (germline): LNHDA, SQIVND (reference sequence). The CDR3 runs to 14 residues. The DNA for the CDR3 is TGTGCCAGTAGTGTCAGGGGGCCAAACTATGGCTACACCTTC. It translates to CASSVRGPNYGYTF.